This TCR beta chain came from a study of beta chain features in type 1 diabetes. As concerns this clone: Antigen unknown.

Sequencing targeted expressed TCRB transcripts, as all isolated RNA had been reverse transcribed. Only in-frame clones appear in the TCRdb table, and some are missing; sequencing was by immunoSEQ multiplex PCR. The sample lists around 280,000 clones; 14% to 15% were seen once. Cells sorted by CD45RO/CCR7/CD25/CD127/CD95/CD27 comprised CD4+ naive, central memory, regulatory and stem cell-like memory cells. Findings and caveats of the study: No resolution was reached here on whether HLA type influences TCRB rearrangement. Shorter TCRB CDR3s, moderately but significantly so, marked every one of the four CD4+ subsets in Type 1 diabetes patients.

Sequencing was done on a sample of naive CD4+ T cells from blood. This TCR was recovered from a man aged 18-30 years with type 1 diabetes.

CDR3: CAISGSTSSGVSPGANVLTF. CDR3 coding DNA: TGTGCCATCAGTGGCTCCACGTCTAGCGGGGTCTCCCCTGGGGCCAACGTCCTGACTTTC. The V call is TRBV10-3, the J call TRBJ2-6, with 9 bases identical to TRBD2. The ends lost 4 bases at V and 2 bases at J; junction bases unmatched: 15. CDR1 is ENHRY, CDR2 SYGVKD, per germline. The CDR3 totals 20 residues.